The entry that follows covers one T cell receptor (beta chain) sequence. Clones were read by immunoSEQ multiplex PCR, and TCRdb kept only the in-frame ones, dropping some. The sample gives 90,000 to 150,000 clones, roughly 80% of which show up once; around 6.6% is in the top ten. The sample originates from a study of blood T cell repertoires in COVID-19. The CDR3 is 13 residues long. Trimming stripped 0 bases from V and 5 bases from J, with 5 bases between. The germline CDR1 and CDR2 sequences are SGHVS and FNYEAQ. The clonotype comes from a man between 65 and 79 years old with acute or convalescent COVID-19. The chain employs TRBV7-6 and TRBJ1-5; D is perhaps TRBD1 (5 bases). The sample taken for sequencing was peripheral blood. The CDR3: CASSLATDQPQHF. The CDR3 DNA sequence: TGTGCCAGCAGCTTAGCGACAGATCAGCCCCAGCATTTT.